A single TCR beta chain is shown here with its context. This specimen belongs to a study of shared T cell receptors in the human thymus. Using immunoSEQ multiplex PCR, the repertoire was profiled, and TCRdb retains in-frame clones only, with some absent. Among about 660,000 clones listed, around 89% were seen once. In germline, CDR1 is MNHEY, CDR2 SMNVEV (reference sequence). Unmatched junction bases numbered 11, after V lost 2 bases and J lost 1 base. The length of the CDR3 is 18 residues. A further study also used this sample, focusing on human thymus T cells. That paper states: Donors were healthy Finnish infants having corrective surgery for congenital heart defects.

V is TRBV27 and J is TRBJ2-4, with 7 bases aligning to TRBD1. The receptor was isolated from a boy younger than two with a congenital heart defect. Material: thymocytes. The CDR3 DNA reads as TGTGCCAGCAGTTTAGGCTGGACAGGCTATGGGGCCAAAAACATTCAGTACTTC. Protein: CASSLGWTGYGAKNIQYF.